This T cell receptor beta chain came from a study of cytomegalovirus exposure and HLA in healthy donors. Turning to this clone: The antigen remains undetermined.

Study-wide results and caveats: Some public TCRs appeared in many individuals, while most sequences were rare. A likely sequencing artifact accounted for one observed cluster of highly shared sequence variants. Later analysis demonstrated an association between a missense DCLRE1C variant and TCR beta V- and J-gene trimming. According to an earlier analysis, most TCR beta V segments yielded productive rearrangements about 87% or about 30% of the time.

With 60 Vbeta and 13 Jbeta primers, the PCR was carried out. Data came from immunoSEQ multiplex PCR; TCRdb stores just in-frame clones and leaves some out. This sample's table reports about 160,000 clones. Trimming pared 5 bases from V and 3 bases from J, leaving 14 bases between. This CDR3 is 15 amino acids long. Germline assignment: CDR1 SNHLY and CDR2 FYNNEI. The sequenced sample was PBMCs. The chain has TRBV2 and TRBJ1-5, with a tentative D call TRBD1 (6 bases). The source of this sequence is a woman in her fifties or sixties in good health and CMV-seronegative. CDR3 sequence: CASSLQGRDNQPQHF. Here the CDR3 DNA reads TGTGCCAGCAGTTTACAGGGTCGTGACAATCAGCCCCAGCATTTT.